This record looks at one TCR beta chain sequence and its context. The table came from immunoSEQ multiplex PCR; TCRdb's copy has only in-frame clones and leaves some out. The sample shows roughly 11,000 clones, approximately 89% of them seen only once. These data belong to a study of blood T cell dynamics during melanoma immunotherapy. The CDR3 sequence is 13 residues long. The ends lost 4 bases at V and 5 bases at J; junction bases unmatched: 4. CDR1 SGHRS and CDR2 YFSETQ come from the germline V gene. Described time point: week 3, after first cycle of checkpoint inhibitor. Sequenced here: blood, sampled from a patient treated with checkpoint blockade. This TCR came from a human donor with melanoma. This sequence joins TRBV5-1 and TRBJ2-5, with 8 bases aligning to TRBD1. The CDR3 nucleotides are TGCGCCAGCAGCCAGGGGGCGCGGGAGACCCAGTACTTC. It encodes CASSQGARETQYF. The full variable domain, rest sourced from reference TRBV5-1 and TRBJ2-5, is KAGVTQTPRYLIKTRGQQVTLSCSPISGHRSVSWYQQTPGQGLQFLFEYFSETQRNKGNFPGRFSGRQFSNSRSEMNVSTLELGDSALYLCASSQGARETQYFGPGTRLLVL.